This T cell receptor (beta chain) was documented in a study of CD8 T cells in ankylosing spondylitis. Study results and caveats: Apparently characteristic of ankylosing spondylitis blood was a TCR beta motif (about eight highly homologous variants).

As for this clonotype: The target antigen is unknown.

TCRdb independently ran MiXCR on the 5' RACE reads; one entry per CDR3 protein. The sample yields under 450,000 distinct CDR3 sequences, more than 15% seen once. CDR3 length: 20 residues. Germline V gene data show CDR1 as LNHNV and CDR2 as YYDKDF (reference sequence). V lost 0 bases to trimming and J lost 4 bases; unmatched junction nucleotides: 20. Sequencing used blood, either unsorted or a sorted T cell fraction (not recorded which). V gene TRBV15 combines with J gene TRBJ2-5; 7 bases fit TRBD2. The sequence derives from a male donor with ankylosing spondylitis. The CDR3 coding sequence is TGTGCCACCAGCAGAGATGGGGCAGCCATGTGGACTAGACGGGGAGAGACCCAGTACTTC. Residues: CATSRDGAAMWTRRGETQYF.